These 30 T cell receptor beta chains were all obtained from the same sample, sequenced in a study of blood T cell repertoires in COVID-19. Profiled with immunoSEQ multiplex PCR; TCRdb holds only in-frame clones, not every one. The table lists about 210,000 clones, 70% to 90% of them singletons. The sequenced sample consisted of peripheral blood. The receptor source for this set is a woman aged 45-65 years with active or convalescent COVID-19.

This clone turned up a few times. The rearrangement links TRBV29-1 to TRBJ1-4; TRBD1 aligns across 7 bases. The CDR3 runs to 14 residues. Germline assignment: CDR1 SQVTM and CDR2 ANQGSEA. J was trimmed by 3 bases and V by 4 bases; bases with no gene match: 5. The DNA for the CDR3 is TGCAGCGTTGCCCCCAGGGGGGCTAATGAAAAACTGTTTTTT. This encodes CSVAPRGANEKLFF.

The chain recombines TRBV18 with TRBJ2-1; a weak D match, TRBD2 (5 bases). Germline CDR1 and CDR2: KGHSH and LQKENI. The germline V and J ends were trimmed by 3 bases and 2 bases, with 14 bases remaining between them. The CDR3 is 16 residues long. CDR3 in DNA: TGTGCCAGCTCACCCCGGGAACACCTAACCTACAATGAGCAGTTCTTC. Residues: CASSPREHLTYNEQFF.

The chain is built from TRBV6-5 and TRBJ2-1, with 12 bases that match TRBD2. Per the germline V gene, CDR1 is MNHEY and CDR2 is SVGAGI. The J segment lost 7 bases and the V segment lost 0 bases, leaving 4 bases of the junction unmatched. The CDR3 length is 16 residues. The CDR3: CASSYSPSGGGNEQFF. The CDR3 nucleotides read TGTGCCAGCAGTTACTCGCCTAGCGGGGGGGGGAATGAGCAGTTCTTC.

The V and J genes are TRBV19 and TRBJ2-2, with D possibly matching TRBD1 (6 bases). Deletions cut 4 bases from V and 0 bases from J, with 9 bases between. The CDR3 is 15 residues long. Looked up from germline, CDR1 is LNHDA and CDR2 is SQIVND (reference sequence). Here the CDR3 reads CASSSRGTNTGELFF. As DNA, the CDR3 is TGTGCCAGTAGTAGCAGGGGTACGAACACCGGGGAGCTGTTTTTT.

This clone was seen a single time. This chain connects TRBV2 to TRBJ2-2; TRBD2 aligns across 7 bases. Unmatched junction bases numbered 5, after V lost 7 bases and J lost 3 bases. Germline loops: CDR1 SNHLY, CDR2 FYNNEI. This CDR3 spans 14 amino acids. CDR3 sequence: CASTRERDTGELFF. Here the CDR3 DNA reads TGTGCCAGCACGCGGGAGAGGGACACCGGGGAGCTGTTTTTT.

The V gene is TRBV29-1, the J gene TRBJ2-3; 9 nucleotides match TRBD2. Germline CDR1 reads SQVTM; CDR2 reads ANQGSEA. The V segment lost 4 bases and the J segment 3 bases; nucleotides outside the gene matches: 5. The CDR3 length is 14 residues. CDR3 nucleotide sequence: TGCAGCGTTGGGGCTAGCGGGATTACAGATACGCAGTATTTT. It encodes CSVGASGITDTQYF.

CDR3 coding DNA: TGCGCCAGCGGTCGGGGGTGGGGAGAGACCCAGTACTTC. Its protein product is CASGRGWGETQYF. The J gene is TRBJ2-5, the V gene TRBV10-2; perhaps TRBD2 as D (6 bases). This CDR3 comprises 13 residues. Trimming stripped 8 bases from V and 4 bases from J, with 14 bases between. From germline, CDR1 is WSHSY and CDR2 SAAADI.

As DNA, the CDR3 is TGTGCCAGCAGCCGAGGCAGCGGGGACAACAATGAGCAGTTCTTC. This codes for CASSRGSGDNNEQFF. This chain joins TRBV5-4 and TRBJ2-1, with D perhaps matching TRBD2 (7 bases). Germline V lookup: CDR1 SGHNT, CDR2 YYREEE (reference sequence). The CDR3 is 15 amino acids. Trimming stripped 4 bases from V and 5 bases from J, with 16 bases between. Looking up the rest from reference TRBV5-4 and TRBJ2-1 gives the full variable domain: ETGVTQSPTHLIKTRGQQVTLRCSSQSGHNTVSWYQQALGQGPQFIFQYYREEENGRGNFPPRFSGLQFPNYSSELNVNALELDDSALYLCASSRGSGDNNEQFFGPGTRLTVL.

This clone was seen just once. The chain combines TRBV7-9 with TRBJ2-3; 7 nucleotides agree with TRBD2. V lost 0 bases to trimming and J lost 1 base; unmatched junction nucleotides: 7. This CDR3 region has 17 residues. Germline loops: CDR1 SEHNR, CDR2 FQNEAQ (reference sequence). The CDR3 nucleotides read TGTGCCAGCAGCTTAGCGAAACTAGCGTTGGGCACAGATACGCAGTATTTT. Protein: CASSLAKLALGTDTQYF.

The genes are TRBV15 and TRBJ2-3; the D gene is possibly TRBD2 (7 bases). Per germline, CDR1 LNHNV and CDR2 YYDKDF (reference sequence). The CDR3 has 17 residues. V lost 3 bases and J lost 3, with 19 bases in between. CDR3 loop: CATSRPSGGQGTDTQYF. CDR3 coding DNA: TGTGCCACCAGCAGGCCTTCCGGGGGGCAGGGGACAGATACGCAGTATTTT.

The genes are TRBV29-1 and TRBJ2-3; tentative D call: TRBD2 (7 bases). Germline CDR1 and CDR2: SQVTM and ANQGSEA. The CDR3 spans 16 residues. The V end lost 6 bases, the J end lost 4 bases, and 23 bases lay between the germline ends. The CDR3 reads CSVEGGYLIAADTQYF. CDR3 in DNA: TGCAGCGTAGAGGGGGGGTACCTAATAGCGGCAGATACGCAGTATTTT.

The J gene is TRBJ1-2, the V gene TRBV5-3, with 12 nucleotides matching TRBD1. TRBV5-3 is given ORF status, its function remaining uncertain. This CDR3 has 18 residues. The V gene end was trimmed by 3 bases and the J gene end by 4 bases; junction bases not matched to a gene: 13. CDR3 loop: CARSSQGQGAEGLYGYTF. The CDR3 region has the DNA TGTGCCAGAAGCTCCCAGGGACAGGGGGCTGAGGGTCTCTATGGCTACACCTTC.

The chain couples TRBV11-2 to TRBJ2-1; tentative D call: TRBD1 (5 bases). Looked up from germline, CDR1 is SGHAT and CDR2 is FQNNGV. Trimming stripped 5 bases from V and 6 bases from J, with 14 bases between. The CDR3 spans 14 residues. The CDR3 region has the DNA TGTGCCAGCAGCCCCCCAACAGGAGTCAATGAGCAGTTCTTC. It specifies CASSPPTGVNEQFF.

With regard to this clone: A junction end diverges from the germline sequence, so it may reflect a read error. The chain has TRBV19 and TRBJ2-2; D possibly corresponds to TRBD1 (6 bases). In germline, CDR1 is LNHDA, CDR2 SQIVND (reference sequence). The CDR3 has 14 amino acids. In DNA form, the CDR3 reads TGTGCCAGTACTATAAACAGGGCCACCGGGGAGCTGTTTTTT. Its translation: CASTINRATGELFF.

This rearrangement joins TRBV5-6 to TRBJ1-6, with 9 nucleotides matching TRBD1. The junction had 2 bases not matched to a gene; V was cut back by 0 bases and J by 4 bases. Germline CDR1 is SGHDT and CDR2 is YYEEEE. The CDR3 runs to 16 residues. Here the CDR3 reads CASSLGTGEYNSPLHF. The DNA of the CDR3 is TGTGCCAGCAGCTTGGGGACAGGGGAGTATAATTCACCCCTCCACTTT.

J is TRBJ1-4 and V is TRBV11-3, with D possibly TRBD1 on 5 matching bases. CDR1 is SGHNT and CDR2 is YENEEA in the germline V gene. The ends were cut back, 4 bases at V and 6 bases at J, with 12 bases in the middle. The CDR3 runs to 14 residues. The CDR3 bases are TGTGCCAGCAGCTCCGGAGGAGGGGATGAAAAACTGTTTTTT. This codes for CASSSGGGDEKLFF.

The chain couples TRBV7-9 to TRBJ1-2, with a possible D match to TRBD1 (6 bases). Deletions cut 3 bases from V and 6 bases from J, with 14 bases between. Germline CDR1 and CDR2: SEHNR and FQNEAQ (reference sequence). The CDR3 spans 14 residues. CDR3 region: CASSFEQGRHGYTF. In nucleotides, the CDR3 is TGTGCCAGCAGCTTCGAACAGGGAAGGCATGGCTACACCTTC. The full variable domain, in which reference TRBV7-9 and TRBJ1-2 provide the parts outside the CDR3, is DTGVSQNPRHKITKRGQNVTFRCDPISEHNRLYWYRQTLGQGPEFLTYFQNEAQLEKSRLLSDRFSAERPKGSFSTLEIQRTEQGDSAMYLCASSFEQGRHGYTFGSGTRLTVV.

CDR3 in DNA: TGTGCCAGCAGCCAAGATGGAGGACAGGGGAAGGAAAAACTGTTTTTT. Its protein product is CASSQDGGQGKEKLFF. The chain is built from TRBV4-2 and TRBJ1-4, with 9 bases that match TRBD1. This CDR3 region has 16 residues. Looked up from germline, CDR1 is LGHNA and CDR2 is YNFKEQ. The J segment lost 8 bases and the V segment lost 0 bases, leaving 7 bases of the junction unmatched.

V and J are TRBV28 and TRBJ1-2; 7 bases are a match to TRBD1. J was trimmed by 4 bases and V by 6 bases; bases with no gene match: 11. The CDR3 sequence is 15 residues long. Germline V gene lookup returns CDR1 MDHEN and CDR2 SYDVKM. The CDR3 protein is CASSYPQGQSYGYTF. The CDR3 DNA sequence: TGTGCCAGCAGCTACCCACAGGGACAGAGCTATGGCTACACCTTC.

V and J are TRBV5-1 and TRBJ1-2; TRBD1 might be the D (6 bases). V was shortened by 0 bases and J by 4 bases, with 13 bases between the two germline ends. The V gene's germline CDR1 is SGHRS and CDR2 YFSETQ. CDR3 length equals 15 residues. The CDR3 sequence is CASSLATQGSYGYTF. The CDR3 DNA is TGCGCCAGCAGCTTGGCAACCCAGGGGAGCTATGGCTACACCTTC. Filled out from reference TRBV5-1 and TRBJ1-2, the complete variable domain reads KAGVTQTPRYLIKTRGQQVTLSCSPISGHRSVSWYQQTPGQGLQFLFEYFSETQRNKGNFPGRFSGRQFSNSRSEMNVSTLELGDSALYLCASSLATQGSYGYTFGSGTRLTVV.

The rearrangement joins TRBV7-3 to TRBJ2-3, with TRBD2 matching 14 bases. Germline trimming cut 5 bases from V and 4 bases from J; bases unmatched to any gene: 11. Looked up from germline, CDR1 is SGHTA and CDR2 is FQGTGA. The CDR3 contains 18 residues. CDR3 in DNA: TGTGCCAGCAGCCCACGACCGGGACTAGCGGGAGAGGCAGATACGCAGTATTTT. It encodes CASSPRPGLAGEADTQYF.

The chain employs TRBV14 and TRBJ2-3; 8 bases line up with TRBD2. V shed 5 bases, J shed 1 base, and the junction held 5 bases outside the gene matches. CDR1 is SGHDN and CDR2 is FVKESK in the germline V gene. The CDR3 loop spans 15 amino acids. CDR3 amino acids: CASSSSGGGTDTQYF. The DNA of the CDR3 is TGTGCCAGCAGCTCCTCCGGGGGGGGCACAGATACGCAGTATTTT.

This clone showed up just once. V usage is TRBV21-1 and J usage is TRBJ2-7; the table's TRBD1 call for D was not verified on the DNA. TRBV21-1 is described as a pseudogene. This CDR3 spans 16 amino acids. CDR3 nucleotides: TGTGCCAGCAGCAAAGGAGGGGGACAGGGGGCCTACGAGCAGTACTTC. Encoded protein: CASSKGGGQGAYEQYF.

This chain joins TRBV11-2 and TRBJ2-1; a weak D match, TRBD1 (6 bases). The CDR3 has 18 amino acids. The germline V gene has CDR1 SGHAT and CDR2 FQNNGV. Trimming shortened V by 5 bases and J by 0 bases, and 20 bases separated the two germline ends. The CDR3 loop is CASSRSTQGTGSYNEQFF. DNA of the CDR3: TGTGCCAGCAGCCGAAGCACCCAGGGGACGGGCTCCTACAATGAGCAGTTCTTC.

This sequence joins TRBV28 and TRBJ1-2, with D tentatively TRBD1 (5 bases). This CDR3 spans 15 amino acids. With 6 bases removed from V and 4 bases from J, the gap between germline ends came to 18 bases. Germline V gene data show CDR1 as MDHEN and CDR2 as SYDVKM. The CDR3, as DNA: TGTGCCAGCAGCCCTACCGCTGCAGGGTTCTATGGCTACACCTTC. It encodes CASSPTAAGFYGYTF.

This chain joins TRBV2 and TRBJ1-5, with TRBD1 identical over 7 bases. The CDR3 has 15 amino acids. CDR1 is SNHLY and CDR2 is FYNNEI in the germline V gene. V lost 6 bases and J lost 2; bases outside the gene matches: 7. The CDR3 DNA reads as TGTGCCAGCAGGGGAGACAGGGACGGCAATCAGCCCCAGCATTTT. It is translated as CASRGDRDGNQPQHF.

This chain joins TRBV7-6 and TRBJ2-3; 7 nucleotides align to TRBD2. Germline V CDR1 and CDR2: SGHVS, FNYEAQ. This CDR3 has 15 amino acids. With V trimmed by 3 bases and J by 3 bases, 6 bases remained unmatched. CDR3 in DNA: TGTGCCAGCAGCTTTTCCGTGGGGGGGACAGATACGCAGTATTTT. Amino acids: CASSFSVGGTDTQYF.

V is TRBV29-1 and J is TRBJ2-5; a possible D gene is TRBD2 (6 bases). V was pared by 7 bases and J by 9 bases, with 21 bases between. The CDR3 consists of 13 residues. Germline V gives CDR1 SQVTM, CDR2 ANQGSEA. CDR3 bases: TGCAGCGGTGGATTAGCGGCGTCATCGGCCCAGTACTTC. This sequence encodes CSGGLAASSAQYF. Looking up the rest from reference TRBV29-1 and TRBJ2-5 gives the full variable domain: SAVISQKPSRDICQRGTSLTIQCQVDSQVTMMFWYRQQPGQSLTLIATANQGSEATYESGFVIDKFPISRPNLTFSTLTVSNMSPEDSSIYLCSGGLAASSAQYFGPGTRLLVL.

The chain uses TRBV10-3 and TRBJ2-2, with 9 positions matching TRBD2. CDR1 and CDR2 from the germline V gene are ENHRY and SYGVKD. CDR3 length: 15 amino acids. V shed 3 bases, J shed 6 bases, and the junction held 5 bases outside the gene matches. The CDR3 here is CAISDSGGGAGELFF. DNA for the CDR3: TGTGCCATCAGTGATTCCGGCGGGGGGGCCGGGGAGCTGTTTTTT.

The V and J genes are TRBV6-5 and TRBJ1-3; D call uncertain. This CDR3 spans 13 amino acids. V was clipped by 6 bases and J by 0 bases, with 6 bases between them. CDR1 and CDR2 (germline): MNHEY, SVGAGI. The DNA of the CDR3 is TGTGCCAGCAGACAGTCCTCTGGAAACACCATATATTTT. Protein: CASRQSSGNTIYF.